A single sample gave rise to the 10 T cell receptor beta chains below, sequenced in a study of cytomegalovirus exposure and HLA in healthy donors. Primers for the PCR totalled 60 Vbeta and 13 Jbeta. Measured with immunoSEQ multiplex PCR; TCRdb has only the in-frame clones, and not every one. The sample holds about 160,000 clones, roughly 78% seen once. The specimen was PBMCs. These receptors all come from a middle-aged man in good health and CMV-seropositive.

V is TRBV6-5 and J is TRBJ2-3, with D perhaps matching TRBD2 (7 bases). There are 16 residues in the CDR3. CDR1 is MNHEY, CDR2 SVGAGI, per germline. V lost 0 bases and J 3 bases, leaving 13 bases between the germline ends. The CDR3 DNA reads as TGTGCCAGCAGTTACTCTCCGGGGGGCAGAACAGATACGCAGTATTTT. It codes for CASSYSPGGRTDTQYF.

The chain links TRBV2 to TRBJ2-7; D remains ambiguous. This CDR3 has 11 residues. Trimming stripped 6 bases from V and 0 bases from J, with 3 bases between. Germline CDR1 reads SNHLY; CDR2 reads FYNNEI. The CDR3 sequence is CASRRSYEQYF. CDR3 sequence (DNA): TGTGCCAGCAGGCGCTCCTACGAGCAGTACTTC.

J is TRBJ1-5 and V is TRBV6-5; 9 positions match TRBD1. The germline CDR1 and CDR2 sequences are MNHEY and SVGAGI. The length of the CDR3 is 15 residues. J lost 5 bases, V lost 5 bases, and 7 bases had no gene match. CDR3: CASSASGTGYQPQHF. DNA for the CDR3: TGTGCCAGCAGTGCATCCGGGACAGGGTATCAGCCCCAGCATTTT.

This chain connects TRBV6-5 to TRBJ2-5; 10 bases map to TRBD1. Near its end, the DNA agrees better with TRBJ2-7, so the J call may be wrong. The CDR3 has 14 amino acids. Germline V gives CDR1 MNHEY, CDR2 SVGAGI. The CDR3 coding sequence is TGTGCCAGCAGACAGGGACAGGGGACCCACGAGCAGTACTTC. Translating gives CASRQGQGTHEQYF.

The rearrangement joins TRBV18 to TRBJ2-4; possible D gene TRBD2, 5 bases. The CDR3 is 16 amino acids. In germline, CDR1 is KGHSH, CDR2 LQKENI. V lost 0 bases and J lost 1, with 10 bases in between. The CDR3: CASSPPEDFAKNIQYF. As DNA, the CDR3 is TGTGCCAGCTCACCACCGGAGGATTTCGCCAAAAACATTCAGTACTTC.

The chain uses TRBV14 and TRBJ2-7; 12 bases line up with TRBD1. V gave up 0 bases and J gave up 6 bases; unmatched junction bases: 12. Germline lookup yields CDR1 SGHDN and CDR2 FVKESK. CDR3 length: 18 residues. As DNA, the CDR3 is TGTGCCAGCAGCCAAGATATTCGGGCGGGACAGGGGGCCAGCGAGCAGTACTTC. Amino acid sequence: CASSQDIRAGQGASEQYF.

There are a few counts of this clone. The CDR3 sequence is CASSQEGTGGPAYEQYF. CDR3 nucleotides: TGCGCCAGCAGCCAAGAGGGGACAGGGGGTCCCGCCTACGAGCAGTACTTC. V usage is TRBV4-1 and J usage is TRBJ2-7; 11 bases are a match to TRBD1. Germline CDR1 MGHRA, CDR2 YSYEKL. The CDR3 consists of 17 residues. The V segment lost 0 bases and the J segment 2 bases; nucleotides outside the gene matches: 6.

CDR3 amino acids: CASSGGSGGTYEQYF. For the CDR3, the DNA is TGTGCCAGCAGTGGGGGAAGCGGGGGGACCTACGAGCAGTACTTC. The V and J genes are TRBV6-1 and TRBJ2-7; TRBD2 matches at 9 bases. CDR1 is MNHNS and CDR2 is SASEGT in the germline V gene. Germline trimming cut 4 bases from V and 2 bases from J; bases unmatched to any gene: 6. CDR3 length: 15 residues.

The chain uses TRBV9 and TRBJ2-7; 9 positions match TRBD1. Per the germline V gene, CDR1 is SGDLS and CDR2 is YYNGEE. The CDR3 has 14 residues. Unmatched junction bases numbered 6, after V lost 3 bases and J lost 5 bases. The CDR3 nucleotides read TGTGCCAGCAGCGCCTCGGGACAGGGCGACGAGCAGTACTTC. Amino acid sequence: CASSASGQGDEQYF.

This chain uses TRBV10-3 with TRBJ2-7; D not resolved. V gave up 6 bases and J gave up 0 bases, with 9 bases separating them. Germline loops: CDR1 ENHRY, CDR2 SYGVKD. The CDR3 contains 13 residues. Here the CDR3 DNA reads TGTGCCATCAGAACCGACACCTCCTACGAGCAGTACTTC. Its translation is CAIRTDTSYEQYF.